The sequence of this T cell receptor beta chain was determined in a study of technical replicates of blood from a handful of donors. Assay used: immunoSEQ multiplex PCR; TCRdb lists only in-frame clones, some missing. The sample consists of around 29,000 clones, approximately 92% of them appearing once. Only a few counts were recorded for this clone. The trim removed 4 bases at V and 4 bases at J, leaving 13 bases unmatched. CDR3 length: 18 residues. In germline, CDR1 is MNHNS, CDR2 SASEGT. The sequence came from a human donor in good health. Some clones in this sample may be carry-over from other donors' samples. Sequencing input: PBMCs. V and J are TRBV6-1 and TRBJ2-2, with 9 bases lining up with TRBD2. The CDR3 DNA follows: TGTGCCAGCAGTGGAACCGCGGGTCCTAGCGGGACCACCGGGGAGCTGTTTTTT. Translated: CASSGTAGPSGTTGELFF.